The next 11 T cell receptor beta chains were all read from a single sample in a study of beta chain features in type 1 diabetes. The isolated RNA, all of it, was reverse transcribed, so expressed TCRB transcripts were what got sequenced. Assay used: immunoSEQ multiplex PCR; TCRdb lists only in-frame clones, some missing. The sample has hundreds of thousands of clones; around 12% are singletons. The sequencing sample was made of naive CD4+ T cells from blood. The receptors stem from a man aged 18 to 29 in good health.

This chain uses TRBV9 with TRBJ1-5; D uncertain. Germline V gives CDR1 SGDLS, CDR2 YYNGEE. The V and J ends lost 0 bases and 4 bases respectively, with 11 bases between them. This CDR3 region has 15 residues. This CDR3 reads CASSVAAQDNQPQHF. The CDR3 bases are TGTGCCAGCAGCGTAGCTGCGCAAGATAATCAGCCCCAGCATTTT. The whole variable domain, remainder taken from reference TRBV9 and TRBJ1-5, is DSGVTQTPKHLITATGQRVTLRCSPRSGDLSVYWYQQSLDQGLQFLIQYYNGEERAKGNILERFSAQQFPDLHSELNLSSLELGDSALYFCASSVAAQDNQPQHFGDGTRLSIL.

The chain recombines TRBV19 with TRBJ2-1; unclear D gene. The CDR3 has 14 amino acids. CDR1 is LNHDA and CDR2 is SQIVND in the germline V gene (reference sequence). Trimming pared 3 bases from V and 9 bases from J, leaving 15 bases between. The CDR3 loop reads CASSMVRQVAEQFF. The CDR3 region has the DNA TGTGCCAGTAGTATGGTCCGCCAGGTGGCTGAGCAGTTCTTC.

The V call is TRBV4-2, the J call TRBJ1-5; D gene unclear. Trimming took 0 bases from V and 5 from J, leaving 11 bases between them. Germline-derived CDR1 and CDR2 are LGHNA and YNFKEQ. This CDR3 has 15 residues. The DNA of the CDR3 is TGTGCCAGCAGCCAAGATTTGGCCTCATATCAGCCCCAGCATTTT. This sequence encodes CASSQDLASYQPQHF.

This chain uses TRBV30 with TRBJ1-1; D is uncertain. With 0 bases removed from V and 0 bases from J, the gap between germline ends came to 8 bases. CDR3 length: 14 residues. CDR1 is GTSNPN, CDR2 SVGIG, per germline (reference sequence). The chain's CDR3 is CAWSVSLLNTEAFF. CDR3 in DNA: TGTGCCTGGAGTGTATCGTTGTTGAACACTGAAGCTTTCTTT.

This clone has only a few counts. J is TRBJ2-7 and V is TRBV29-1, with D tentatively TRBD2 (6 bases). Germline V gene lookup returns CDR1 SQVTM and CDR2 ANQGSEA. The CDR3 has 11 amino acids. V was pared by 6 bases and J by 5 bases, with 11 bases between. CDR3 DNA: TGCAGCGTCGCGGGACCCGACGAGCAGTACTTC. Encoded protein: CSVAGPDEQYF.

This clone was detected a few times. The genes are TRBV6-5 and TRBJ2-5; TRBD2 matches at 8 bases. V was pared by 9 bases and J by 5 bases, with 11 bases of the junction left unmatched. Germline-derived CDR1 and CDR2 are MNHEY and SVGAGI. This CDR3 contains 14 residues. DNA for the CDR3: TGTGCCAGTACCTCGGGGGGGGCCGCGGAGACCCAGTACTTC. This codes for CASTSGGAAETQYF.

In its sample, this clone was seen a few times. The J gene is TRBJ2-1, the V gene TRBV4-3; D might be TRBD2 (5 bases). Trimming took off 4 bases at V and 4 bases at J, with 17 bases between the two ends. CDR3 size: 16 residues. Germline lookup yields CDR1 LGHNA and CDR2 YSLEER. Here the CDR3 reads CASSLDRSGFYNEQFF. CDR3 DNA sequence: TGCGCCAGCAGCCTGGACCGGAGCGGATTTTACAATGAGCAGTTCTTC.

This chain links TRBV9 with TRBJ2-1; 10 bases match TRBD1. The V segment lost 3 bases and the J segment 6 bases; nucleotides outside the gene matches: 6. CDR3 length equals 15 residues. CDR1 SGDLS and CDR2 YYNGEE come from the germline V gene. This CDR3 is CASSDGTGVFNEQFF. The CDR3 DNA follows: TGTGCCAGCAGCGATGGGACAGGGGTATTCAATGAGCAGTTCTTC. Full variable domain (rest looked up from reference TRBV9 and TRBJ2-1): DSGVTQTPKHLITATGQRVTLRCSPRSGDLSVYWYQQSLDQGLQFLIQYYNGEERAKGNILERFSAQQFPDLHSELNLSSLELGDSALYFCASSDGTGVFNEQFFGPGTRLTVL.

The V and J genes are TRBV19 and TRBJ2-2; 12 nucleotides align to TRBD2. The CDR3 is made up of 17 amino acids. The trim removed 2 bases at V and 4 bases at J, leaving 5 bases unmatched. The V gene's germline CDR1 is LNHDA and CDR2 SQIVND (reference sequence). The chain's CDR3 is CASSILPSGRATGELFF. In DNA form, the CDR3 reads TGTGCCAGTAGTATACTTCCTAGCGGGAGGGCCACCGGGGAGCTGTTTTTT.

V is TRBV7-7 and J is TRBJ2-7, with TRBD1 as a possible D gene (5 bases). Trimming took off 5 bases at V and 6 bases at J, with 20 bases between the two ends. Germline assignment: CDR1 SSHAT and CDR2 FNYEAQ (reference sequence). The CDR3 has 15 residues. CDR3 loop: CASSQIQGPAGEQYF. The CDR3, as DNA: TGTGCCAGCAGCCAGATCCAGGGTCCCGCTGGCGAGCAGTACTTC.

This clone occurred a few times. This rearrangement joins TRBV9 to TRBJ2-1; TRBD2 might be the D (5 bases). Germline CDR1 and CDR2: SGDLS and YYNGEE. The ends were cut back, 0 bases at V and 6 bases at J, with 22 bases in the middle. The CDR3 spans 18 residues. This CDR3 reads CASSVGLLTTLASNEQFF. DNA for the CDR3: TGTGCCAGCAGCGTAGGTCTATTGACGACTTTAGCGTCCAATGAGCAGTTCTTC.